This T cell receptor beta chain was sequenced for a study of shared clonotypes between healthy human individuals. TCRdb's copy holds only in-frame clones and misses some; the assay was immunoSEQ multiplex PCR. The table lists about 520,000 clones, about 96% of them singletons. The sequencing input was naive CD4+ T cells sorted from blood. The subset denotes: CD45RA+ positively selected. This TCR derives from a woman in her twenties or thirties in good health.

The CDR3 DNA is TGTGCCAGCAGTTACGTCTTGGGTAACTATGGCTACACCTTC. Translation: CASSYVLGNYGYTF. The gene calls are TRBV6-6 and TRBJ1-2; D uncertain. V dropped 2 bases and J dropped 1 base, with 8 bases sitting between them. The CDR3 extends over 14 amino acids. Germline V gene lookup returns CDR1 MNHNY and CDR2 SVGAGI (reference sequence).